This T cell receptor (beta chain) was recovered during a study of blood T cells in healthy people across ages (dated by TCRdb to 2014 to 2015). Describing the broader study: In model experiments, template switching captured about one uniquely barcoded TCR beta cDNA molecule for every two T cells. Age-related changes in TCR beta repertoire diversity were measured in the study by deep sequencing normalized with unique cDNA molecular identifiers. The donors were split into four age groups: young (average around 15 years), middle-aged (39), aged (over 55) and long-lived (about 74). To avoid experimental bias, donors of different ages were randomly spread across the sequencing lanes. The study analyzed two additional independent replicas of 1 million unique cDNA reads from the same blood draw for two donors, one aged 18 to 29 and one aged 80 or older. The study at large found these results: The CMV infection status of donors was not known, potentially confounding age-related changes in expanded clonotypes. Estimates of total diversity based on one million sequenced T cells were considered lower bounds and underestimates. Conclusive comparison of naive and antigen-experienced compartments was prevented by the profiling of bulk unsorted PBMCs. The long-lived group showed more naive CD4+ T cells, fewer expanded clones and increased TCR diversity than the aged group, suggesting age selection. Observed TCR beta diversity correlated strongly with the percentage of naive T cells measured by flow cytometry. As age increased, observed TCR beta diversity per million T cells dropped in a roughly linear way, and a significant reduction was already evident by age 40.

Donors were 35 to 40 systemically healthy Caucasian individuals from Russia aged 6 to 90 years. Around 10 milliliters of peripheral blood were drawn from each donor into EDTA-treated Vacutainer tubes. PBMCs were isolated by Ficoll-Paque density-gradient centrifugation, with at least 7 million obtained per sample. Trizol reagent was used to extract total RNA from PBMCs, with at least 6 micrograms per sample. For every donor, an aliquot of PBMCs went through flow cytometry to measure the percentages of naive CD45RAhigh/CD27high T cells. Library prep was done by 5' RACE. A second about 7 to 11 cycle PCR used a sample-barcoded 5' primer and a J-beta primer mix. A template-switch 5' adaptor carrying 12 random nucleotides introduced a unique molecular identifier onto each TCR beta cDNA molecule. Each sample yielded at least 3 million CDR3-containing paired-end reads. First-strand cDNA synthesis was performed from all RNA using the Mint cDNA synthesis kit, with priming by a TRBC-specific oligonucleotide. All cDNA was treated with uracil-DNA glycosylase and then went through a first 18-cycle PCR with the universal primers M1SS and BC2_uni_R. Turning to the authors' computational methods: For normalization, 1 million high-quality reads were randomly selected from each sample, with every read carrying a distinct molecular identifier. Reads with shared molecular identifiers were discarded instead of being binned into consensus sequences. MiTCR, set to a Q25 quality threshold and the strictest error-elimination algorithm, was used for CDR3 identification, clonotype clustering and error correction. Lower-bound total TCR beta diversity was estimated with a nonparametric unseen species model using Euler transformation. TCRdb passed the public sequencing reads through fastp at Q25 and MiXCR, retaining productive beta sequences. Rows matching on CDR3 protein sequence are summarized as one entry with the most common DNA and genes. The V and J calls and clone size come from TCRdb's table, not from the authors' own analysis. Counted in this sample were 1,800,000 or so distinct CDR3 sequences; roughly two fifths of them appeared once. The ten largest account for 23% of the sample.

Trimming takes 2 bases from V and 7 bases from J, and the germline ends sit 8 bases apart. The CDR3 sequence holds 12 residues, the cysteine and phenylalanine included. Only the CDR3 region is kept as DNA, spanning 36 bases read in frame from base 1. Notes on this clonotype: The specificity of this receptor is unknown. It has no much larger one-base neighbor in the sample; base qualities were not kept.

This chain is built from TRBV12-3 or TRBV12-4 and TRBJ1-1; confidence is insufficient to name the D gene. Sequenced: blood. The clonotype originates from a human donor in good health. CDR3 sequence: CASSLPGNEAFF. The DNA sequence reads TGTGCCAGCAGTTTACCGGGGAATGAAGCTTTCTTT.